This T cell receptor beta chain was documented in a study of blood T cell repertoires in COVID-19 (dated by TCRdb to about 2020). Describing the broader study: Samples from collaborators originated in the United States, Italy and Spain and spanned both the acute and convalescent phases of COVID-19. The dataset comprised deeply sampled blood TCRbeta repertoires from subjects exposed to, actively infected with, or recovered from COVID-19. Where HLA class I and class II types were available, the types were taken from metadata supplied by the sample provider, not from assay-based typing. Samples came from the ongoing ImmuneRACE study (first 160 participants) plus 1,254 subjects from 6 global collaborators. The prospective study material was composed of cDNA or gDNA derived from T cells, B-cell-depleted T cells, or PBMCs. A de-identified subject ID, COVID-19 status, age in years and sex were almost always included in the sample metadata. The repertoires were released in a freely available public database meant as a resource for research on the immune response to SARS-CoV-2. Study-level results and caveats: The quantity of clinical and demographic metadata differed by source and by participant and was supplied without curation.

Note on this clone: The target of this receptor is not known. No base quality information exists; no much larger clone differs at one position.

TCRbeta CDR3 regions were amplified from genomic DNA by means of the immunoSEQ Assay, a bias-controlled multiplex PCR. As for the original processing: Nucleated cell counts per sample were estimated from amplification of reference gene primers within the assay. To quantify the absolute abundance of each unique TCRbeta CDR3 rearrangement, sequence reads were collapsed and filtered. Productive Simpson clonality was computed per sample as the square root of Simpson's diversity index over productive rearrangements. TCRdb holds this immuneACCESS table with in-frame rearrangements only. Some clones are missing; in checked studies, unresolved V genes explain under half, and the rest has no known cause. V, J and clone size derive from that table, while D and trimming were established from the DNA sequence. Within this sample are about 95,000 clones, with around 89% of them counted one time only. Jointly, the top ten make up 2.5% to 3% of the sample.

In Seattle, one collaborating source enrolled patients while the infection was active and tracked those patients longitudinally over the course of disease. Each collaborating institution followed its own protocols to collect whole blood in K2EDTA tubes. For TCRbeta analysis, collaborators shipped samples as frozen whole blood, isolated PBMCs, or DNA extracted from either of those sample types. Trimming costs V 5 bases and J 0 bases, and their ends lie 19 bases apart. Measured from the cysteine to the phenylalanine, the CDR3 is 17 residues long. The DNA shown is the 51-base CDR3, in frame from base 1. CDR1 and CDR2, per the germline V gene (reference sequence), are SEHNR and FQNEAQ.

The sequencing input was peripheral blood. This chain is built from TRBV7-9 and TRBJ1-1, with a weak D call of TRBD1 (6 bases match). The TCR sequence derives from a man aged 45-60 years with COVID-19, enrolled during active disease. The nucleotide sequence is TGTGCCAGCAGCCCCAGGGGCGGCGGACCGTTGAACACTGAAGCTTTCTTT. This yields the protein CASSPRGGGPLNTEAFF.